This TCR beta chain originates from a study of breast tumors, draining lymph nodes, adjacent tissues. TCRdb passed the multiplex PCR reads through MiXCR, listing each CDR3 protein once. The sample records about 130,000 distinct CDR3 sequences, about 20% being singletons. This clonotype was counted many times. What it binds is unknown. Axillary draining lymph nodes of breast cancer patients supplied the node samples. The study, taken as a whole, reports: Compared with lymph nodes, tumors were less diverse; compared with nontumor tissue, more.

The CDR3 is made up of 14 amino acids. Per germline, CDR1 SGHRS and CDR2 YFSETQ. The trim removed 4 bases at V and 5 bases at J, leaving 6 bases unmatched. The TCR sequence derives from a female donor with breast cancer. Some clones in this sample may be carry-over from other donors' samples. This rearrangement joins TRBV5-1 to TRBJ2-7; 10 bases align to TRBD1. The sample taken for sequencing was axillary lymph node tissue. The CDR3 sequence: CASSLGQGKNEQYF. CDR3 DNA: TGCGCCAGCAGCCTGGGACAGGGGAAGAACGAGCAGTACTTC.